These 18 T cell receptor beta chains were sequenced from one sample in a study of blood T cells in healthy people across ages (dated by TCRdb to between 2014 and 2017). Library preparation was by 5' RACE. Sequencer: Illumina HiSeq 2500. The second PCR ran for roughly 7 to 12 cycles and used a J-beta primer mix along with a sample-barcoded 5' primer. TCRdb redid the processing of the public reads, applying fastp at Q25 and MiXCR, and retained in-frame beta chains. Every distinct CDR3 protein forms one entry, paired with its most common genes and DNA. For this sample there are about 510,000 distinct CDR3 sequences; roughly a quarter appear just once. The top ten hold approximately 3.7% of the sample. These data are also associated with another study on T cells of mothers and their children.

Specimen: blood. The receptors shown here come from a boy aged 2 to 10 in good health.

The chain employs TRBV27 and TRBJ1-2, with D unresolved. CDR3 length: 15 amino acids. CDR1 and CDR2 from the germline V gene are MNHEY and SMNVEV (reference sequence). V lost 1 base, J lost 3 bases, and 12 bases lay in between. In DNA form, the CDR3 reads TGTGCCAGCAGTTTATATTTCGGGGATGACTATGGCTACACCTTC. The encoded protein is CASSLYFGDDYGYTF.

The chain has TRBV10-3 and TRBJ2-7, with TRBD2 matching over 15 bases. CDR1 and CDR2 (germline): ENHRY, SYGVKD. The CDR3 sequence is 17 residues long. V was clipped by 3 bases and J by 2 bases; unmatched bases: 5. The CDR3 DNA follows: TGTGCCATCAGTGATGGGACTAGCGGGAGGACTACCTACGAGCAGTACTTC. It is translated as CAISDGTSGRTTYEQYF.

This clonotype was counted between two and nine times. The chain combines TRBV29-1 with TRBJ2-7, with TRBD2 matching over 8 bases. The closer fit of TRBJ2-1 to the DNA end suggests the J call may be wrong. The germline CDR1 and CDR2 sequences are SQVTM and ANQGSEA. This CDR3 spans 15 amino acids. The CDR3 DNA reads TGCAGCGTTGAAGATCTTCCAGCGGGAGAGAGTGAGCAGTTCTTC. It yields the protein CSVEDLPAGESEQFF.

In this sample, this clonotype turned up once. The V gene is TRBV11-2, the J gene TRBJ2-7; a weak D match, TRBD1 (6 bases). The CDR3 has 13 residues. Looked up from germline, CDR1 is SGHAT and CDR2 is FQNNGV. The germline V and J ends were trimmed by 8 bases and 4 bases, with 15 bases remaining between them. CDR3 DNA sequence: TGTGCCAGCCAAAGGACAGAGAGTTACGAGCAGTACTTC. Translated: CASQRTESYEQYF.

This sequence joins TRBV7-9 and TRBJ2-7, with D possibly TRBD2 on 5 matching bases. Trimming left V 4 bases short and J 5 bases short, with 9 bases between. Germline loops: CDR1 SEHNR, CDR2 FQNEAQ (reference sequence). CDR3 length: 12 amino acids. CDR3 in amino acids: CASSSGVHEQYF. The CDR3 DNA reads TGTGCCAGCAGCTCCGGGGTCCACGAGCAGTACTTC. The full variable domain, its missing parts supplied by reference TRBV7-9 and TRBJ2-7, is DTGVSQNPRHKITKRGQNVTFRCDPISEHNRLYWYRQTLGQGPEFLTYFQNEAQLEKSRLLSDRFSAERPKGSFSTLEIQRTEQGDSAMYLCASSSGVHEQYFGPGTRLTVT.

The chain employs TRBV5-4 and TRBJ1-2, with D maybe TRBD1 (5 bases). The ends were cut back, 2 bases at V and 1 base at J, with 6 bases in the middle. The CDR3 loop spans 13 amino acids. Germline V CDR1 and CDR2: SGHNT, YYREEE (reference sequence). CDR3 bases: TGTGCCAGCAGCTTCGACAGTAACTATGGCTACACCTTC. Its translation: CASSFDSNYGYTF.

The gene calls are TRBV19 and TRBJ2-2, with a tentative D call TRBD2 (7 bases). Trimming pared 3 bases from V and 4 bases from J, leaving 12 bases between. CDR3 size: 15 residues. Per the germline V gene, CDR1 is LNHDA and CDR2 is SQIVND (reference sequence). CDR3 DNA: TGTGCCAGTAGTATGGGGGGGCGTTCCACCGGGGAGCTGTTTTTT. It specifies CASSMGGRSTGELFF.

This clonotype occurred a few times. V gene TRBV19 combines with J gene TRBJ1-5; the D gene is possibly TRBD1 (6 bases). Germline V gene lookup returns CDR1 LNHDA and CDR2 SQIVND (reference sequence). Trimming cost V 3 bases and J 2 bases, with 11 bases left between them. CDR3 length equals 15 residues. The CDR3 region is CASSMEGVGNQPQHF. In DNA, the CDR3 is TGTGCCAGTAGTATGGAGGGGGTTGGCAATCAGCCCCAGCATTTT.

CDR3 DNA sequence: TGTGCCAGCAGGACAGGAACCGCCGGGGAGCTGTTTTTT. It codes for CASRTGTAGELFF. This chain links TRBV21-1 with TRBJ2-2; whether TRBD1, the table's D call, matches the DNA was not checked. TRBV21-1 is deemed a pseudogene. The length of the CDR3 is 13 residues.

This clonotype showed up just a few times. This chain links TRBV7-8 with TRBJ2-2; 7 bases are a match to TRBD1. Unmatched junction bases numbered 8, after V lost 3 bases and J lost 1 base. CDR1 is SGHVS, CDR2 FQNEAQ, per germline. The CDR3 length is 17 residues. The CDR3 spells CASSFTGAALNTGELFF. The CDR3 nucleotides are TGTGCCAGCAGCTTTACAGGGGCAGCTCTGAACACCGGGGAGCTGTTTTTT.

The chain recombines TRBV11-2 with TRBJ2-7, with D maybe TRBD1 (6 bases). This CDR3 has 14 residues. Trimming cost V 4 bases and J 2 bases, with 12 bases left between them. The V gene's germline CDR1 is SGHAT and CDR2 FQNNGV. CDR3 DNA sequence: TGTGCCAGCAGCTCCCAGGGGATGGCCTACGAGCAGTACTTC. Its translation is CASSSQGMAYEQYF.

This clonotype was picked up a small number of times. The V and J genes are TRBV19 and TRBJ2-7; 8 bases fit TRBD1. The germline V gene encodes CDR1 LNHDA and CDR2 SQIVND (reference sequence). The CDR3 loop spans 14 amino acids. V lost 4 bases to trimming and J lost 6 bases; unmatched junction nucleotides: 8. The CDR3 reads CASSRQGSPSEQYF. CDR3 DNA: TGTGCCAGTAGTAGACAGGGGTCCCCATCCGAGCAGTACTTC.

The table lists this clonotype with a few counts. This chain joins TRBV5-1 and TRBJ1-2, with D possibly TRBD1 on 6 matching bases. The CDR3 has 14 residues. In germline, CDR1 is SGHRS, CDR2 YFSETQ. V lost 4 bases and J 8 bases, leaving 18 bases between the germline ends. In DNA, the CDR3 is TGCGCCAGCAGCCCAAGGACAGACCCAACGGGCTACACCTTC. This encodes CASSPRTDPTGYTF.

This rearrangement joins TRBV4-3 to TRBJ2-3; perhaps D is TRBD1 or TRBD2 (6 bases each). This CDR3 has 18 residues. V was pared by 0 bases and J by 6 bases, with 22 bases between. Germline-derived CDR1 and CDR2 are LGHNA and YSLEER. Written as DNA, the CDR3 is TGCGCCAGCAGCCAAGATCTAAGTGGAACAGGGAGGTCGGATACGCAGTATTTT. Its translation is CASSQDLSGTGRSDTQYF.

This clonotype was detected only a few times. The rearrangement links TRBV3-1 to TRBJ1-3, with D possibly matching TRBD1 (5 bases). The CDR3 consists of 13 residues. Trimming took off 4 bases at V and 6 bases at J, with 10 bases between the two ends. Germline CDR1 reads LGHDT; CDR2 reads YNNKEL (reference sequence). The CDR3 DNA follows: TGTGCCAGCAGCCCGGGACTCATAAACACCATATATTTT. Its translation: CASSPGLINTIYF.

This chain uses TRBV15 with TRBJ2-2; 10 nucleotides agree with TRBD1. This CDR3 spans 17 amino acids. Per germline, CDR1 LNHNV and CDR2 YYDKDF (reference sequence). The trim removed 3 bases at V and 3 bases at J, leaving 7 bases unmatched. CDR3 sequence: CATSRSPGQGYTGELFF. CDR3 coding DNA: TGTGCCACCAGCAGGTCACCGGGACAGGGGTACACCGGGGAGCTGTTTTTT.

The chain employs TRBV7-2 and TRBJ2-7; D is perhaps TRBD1 (6 bases). V was pared by 6 bases and J by 2 bases, with 11 bases between. The CDR3 extends over 13 amino acids. Germline V gene sequence: CDR1 SGHTA, CDR2 FQGNSA. CDR3 sequence: CASSWDNPYEQYF. CDR3 nucleotide sequence: TGTGCCAGCAGTTGGGACAACCCCTACGAGCAGTACTTC.

This clonotype was observed a handful of times. This chain uses TRBV21-1 with TRBJ2-5; the D segment call TRBD1 is taken from the table without a DNA check. TRBV21-1 is a documented pseudogene. This CDR3 spans 15 amino acids. CDR3 DNA sequence: TGTGCCAGCAGCGGACAGGGTTCCACCCAAGAGACCCAGTACTTC. Its translation: CASSGQGSTQETQYF.